One and the same sample provided the 5 T cell receptor beta chains below, sequenced in a study of radiotherapy plus CTLA-4 blockade in lung cancer (dated by TCRdb to the late 2010s). Library construction relied on the immunoSEQ multiplex PCR assay. TCRdb obtained this table from immuneACCESS and retained in-frame rearrangements with V and J assigned. These tables miss some clones; where compared with another copy, unresolved V genes account for less than half of the shortfall, and the remainder is unexplained. Here the sample has about 100,000 clones; about four fifths occur a single time. The ten most abundant clones make up around 0.8% of the sample. Sequencing used peripheral blood, obtained from a patient treated with radiotherapy plus ipilimumab. The receptors were sampled from a human donor with non-small cell lung cancer who had stable disease on radiotherapy plus ipilimumab.

The chain links TRBV10-1 to TRBJ2-1, with no clear D. Germline CDR1 and CDR2: WNHNN and SYGVQD (reference sequence). Trimming took off 6 bases at V and 5 bases at J, with 8 bases between the two ends. CDR3 length equals 12 residues. The CDR3 region is CASRSLDNEQFF. As DNA, the CDR3 is TGCGCCAGCAGATCCCTAGACAATGAGCAGTTCTTC.

The V and J genes are TRBV6-5 and TRBJ1-2, with a tentative D call TRBD1 (6 bases). The CDR3 spans 15 residues. CDR1 and CDR2 (germline): MNHEY, SVGAGI. V lost 0 bases to trimming and J lost 3 bases, with 11 bases between them. In DNA, the CDR3 is TGTGCCAGCAGTTACTCGAGTTCAGGGGACTATGGCTACACCTTC. This translates into CASSYSSSGDYGYTF.

The chain uses TRBV28 and TRBJ1-2, with a tentative D call TRBD1 (5 bases). Germline values: CDR1 MDHEN, CDR2 SYDVKM. V was pared by 1 base and J by 8 bases, with 14 bases between. The CDR3 runs 14 residues. CDR3 sequence reads: CASSLSIGGAGYTF. The CDR3 nucleotides read TGTGCCAGCAGTTTATCTATTGGAGGGGCCGGCTACACCTTC.

The J gene is TRBJ1-4, the V gene TRBV5-6; D gene uncertain. Germline V gene lookup returns CDR1 SGHDT and CDR2 YYEEEE. The CDR3 spans 15 residues. Trimming took off 1 base at V and 0 bases at J, with 7 bases between the two ends. CDR3 protein: CASSLTQTTNEKLFF. Here the CDR3 DNA reads TGTGCCAGCAGCTTGACCCAAACAACTAATGAAAAACTGTTTTTT.

This clone was counted between two and nine times. The chain recombines TRBV9 with TRBJ2-7; TRBD2 agrees at 10 bases. Germline V gene lookup returns CDR1 SGDLS and CDR2 YYNGEE. The CDR3 consists of 14 residues. V shed 3 bases and J 2 bases; nucleotides not matched to a gene: 2. The CDR3 region has the DNA TGTGCCAGCAGCGGGACTAGCGGCACCTACGAGCAGTACTTC. This translates into CASSGTSGTYEQYF. The full variable domain, its missing parts supplied by reference TRBV9 and TRBJ2-7, is DSGVTQTPKHLITATGQRVTLRCSPRSGDLSVYWYQQSLDQGLQFLIQYYNGEERAKGNILERFSAQQFPDLHSELNLSSLELGDSALYFCASSGTSGTYEQYFGPGTRLTVT.